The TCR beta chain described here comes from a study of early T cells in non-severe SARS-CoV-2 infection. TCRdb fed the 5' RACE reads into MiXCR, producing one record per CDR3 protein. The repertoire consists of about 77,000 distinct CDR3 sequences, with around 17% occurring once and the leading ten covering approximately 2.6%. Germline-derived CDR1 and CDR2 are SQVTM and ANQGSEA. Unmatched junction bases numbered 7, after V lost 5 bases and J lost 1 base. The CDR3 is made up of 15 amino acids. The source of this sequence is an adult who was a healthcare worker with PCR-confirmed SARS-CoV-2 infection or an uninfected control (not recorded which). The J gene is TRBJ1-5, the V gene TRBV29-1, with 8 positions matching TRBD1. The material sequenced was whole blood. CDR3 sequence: CSVSGGRGSNQPQHF. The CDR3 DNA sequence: TGCAGCGTTTCAGGGGGCAGAGGAAGCAATCAGCCCCAGCATTTT.